This TCR beta chain originates from a study of blood T cell repertoires in COVID-19 (dated by TCRdb to about 2020). Some background on the complete study: The collaborator samples originated in the United States, Italy and Spain and spanned the acute and convalescent phases of COVID-19. The prospective study material was composed of cDNA or gDNA derived from T cells, B-cell-depleted T cells, or PBMCs. Subjects who had been exposed to COVID-19, were actively infected with it, or had recovered from it provided the deeply sampled blood TCRbeta repertoires that made up the dataset. The repertoires were released in a freely available public database meant as a resource for research on the immune response to SARS-CoV-2. The samples were drawn from the first 160 participants of the ongoing ImmuneRACE study and from under 1,500 subjects provided by 6 global collaborators. The sample metadata nearly always contained a de-identified subject ID, COVID-19 status, age in years and sex. HLA class I and class II types, where available, came from metadata supplied by the sample provider rather than from assay-based typing. Broader findings and caveats from the paper: The quantity of clinical and demographic metadata differed by source and by participant and was supplied without curation.

Comments on this clone: This clone's antigen is unknown. The sample holds no much larger clone one base away, and base qualities are not on file.

The CDR3 holds 16 amino acids from the cysteine to the phenylalanine. Of all the DNA, just the CDR3 is kept, 48 bases in frame from base 1. V has 6 bases trimmed and J has 7 bases trimmed; junction bases matching no gene number 13. CDR1 and CDR2 (MNHEY, SMNVEV) derive from the germline V gene (reference sequence). Collaborating institutions collected whole blood in K2EDTA tubes following their own protocols. For TCRbeta analysis, collaborators shipped samples in one of three forms: frozen whole blood, isolated PBMCs, or DNA extracted from either of those sample types. The immunoSEQ Assay, a bias-controlled multiplex PCR, was used to amplify TCRbeta CDR3 regions from genomic DNA. Per the original workflow: The number of nucleated cells in each sample was estimated by amplification of reference gene primers within the assay. Sequence reads were collapsed and filtered to measure the absolute abundance of every unique TCRbeta CDR3 rearrangement. Productive Simpson clonality was computed per sample as the square root of Simpson's diversity index over productive rearrangements. The source is immuneACCESS, and TCRdb retained only in-frame sequences with V and J called. Part of the clones is not carried over; for the studies checked, unresolved V genes explain less than half of this, and the remainder is unexplained. V and J calls and clone size are those listed in that table; D and trimming were worked out from the DNA. Across this sample there are about 140,000 clones, with around 86% seen only once. 1.6% of the sample is held by the ten biggest clonotypes.

This receptor chain uses TRBV27 and TRBJ2-1; TRBD2 lines up with 9 middle nucleotides. The TCR comes from a human donor in a cohort sampled during active COVID-19. Sequencing used peripheral blood. The CDR3 protein: CASRPYSGRAGNEQFF. The nucleotides read TGTGCCAGCAGGCCCTATAGCGGGAGAGCCGGAAATGAGCAGTTCTTC.